This T cell receptor beta chain comes out of a study of cytomegalovirus exposure and HLA in healthy donors. Findings of the study overall: In most subjects, TCR beta sequences reportedly gave accurate predictions of HLA-A and HLA-B alleles. The study flagged 150 to 200 TCR beta chains as cytomegalovirus-associated. A further, later analysis showed that HLA-associated TCR beta chains (compared with equally common others) were more clonally expanded.

The V gene end was trimmed by 3 bases and the J gene end by 6 bases; junction bases not matched to a gene: 1. The CDR3 covers 14 residues. Looked up from germline, CDR1 is SGHTA and CDR2 is FQGTGA. The PCR was carried out with 60 Vbeta primers and 13 Jbeta primers. TCRdb keeps only in-frame clones here, not all; method: immunoSEQ multiplex PCR. The table records 120,000 to 150,000 clones, approximately 78% of them present only once. This clone was detected only a few times. The antigen is undetermined. The source material was PBMCs. This TCR derives from a young man in good health and CMV-seropositive. The rearrangement joins TRBV7-3 to TRBJ2-1; 11 bases match TRBD2. CDR3 in DNA: TGTGCCAGCAGCTTCGGACTAGCGGGCAATGAGCAGTTCTTC. Amino acid sequence: CASSFGLAGNEQFF.